This T cell receptor (beta chain) was recorded in a study of shared clonotypes between healthy human individuals. Only Caucasian adults living in Nashville, Tennessee served as donors. With 4 bases removed from V and 3 bases from J, the gap between germline ends came to 13 bases. Germline V gene lookup returns CDR1 LGHNA and CDR2 YSLEER. The CDR3 extends over 15 amino acids. Only in-frame clones appear in the TCRdb table, and some are missing; sequencing was by immunoSEQ multiplex PCR. The data hold hundreds of thousands of clones, with roughly 80% observed a single time. The sequence was obtained from a woman in her forties in good health. Some clones in this sample may be carry-over from other donors' samples. The rearrangement uses TRBV4-3 and TRBJ1-5; a weak D match, TRBD1 (6 bases). The specimen was PBMCs. The CDR3 here is CASSLKRGYNQPQHF. The CDR3 DNA reads TGCGCCAGCAGCCTCAAGAGGGGGTACAATCAGCCCCAGCATTTT.